The clone carrying this TCR beta chain was seen only a few times. The antigen is not known. Germline V CDR1 and CDR2: MDHEN, SYDVKM. With 3 bases removed from V and 5 bases from J, the gap between germline ends came to 13 bases. The CDR3 runs to 14 residues. This sample stems from a study of post-analysis software for immune sequencing data. The study, taken as a whole, reports: Patients used several TRBV segments, including TRBV5-6, TRBV5-1 and TRBV20-1, more often than controls.

Carried by the TCR beta cDNA libraries were unique molecular identifiers. TCRdb re-called the PCR reads with MiXCR, one entry per CDR3 protein. The data contain 700,000 to 800,000 distinct CDR3 sequences, roughly 29% of them seen just once; the ten biggest clones take up approximately 0.6%. The chain joins TRBV28 to TRBJ1-2; a weak D match, TRBD1 (5 bases). Sequencing was performed on blood. The receptor comes from a girl aged 5-17 years with multiple sclerosis. The chain's CDR3 is CASSFPQGWYGYTF. CDR3 nucleotide sequence: TGTGCCAGCAGTTTCCCCCAGGGTTGGTATGGCTACACCTTC.